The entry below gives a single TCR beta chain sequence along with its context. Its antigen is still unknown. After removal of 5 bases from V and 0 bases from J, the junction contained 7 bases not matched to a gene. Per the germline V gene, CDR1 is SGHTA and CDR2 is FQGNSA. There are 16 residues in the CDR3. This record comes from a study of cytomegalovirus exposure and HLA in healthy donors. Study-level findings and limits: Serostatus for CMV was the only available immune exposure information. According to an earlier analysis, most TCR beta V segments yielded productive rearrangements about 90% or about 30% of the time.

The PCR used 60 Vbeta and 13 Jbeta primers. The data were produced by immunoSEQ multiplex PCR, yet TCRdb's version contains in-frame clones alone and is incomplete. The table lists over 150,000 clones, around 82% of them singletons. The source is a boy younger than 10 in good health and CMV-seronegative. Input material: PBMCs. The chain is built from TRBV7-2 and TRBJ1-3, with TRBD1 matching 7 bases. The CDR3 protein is CASSRDSSGSGNTIYF. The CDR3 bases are TGTGCCAGCAGCCGGGACAGTTCGGGCTCTGGAAACACCATATATTTT.